This T cell receptor (beta chain) was recorded in a study of T cells after yellow fever vaccination. The study's findings and limits: The secondary T-cell response peaked on day 5, not day 15, but was weaker. The booster response re-showed most primary clones: 96% CD4, more than 70% CD8. Clonotypes found in both CD4 and CD8 compartments made up a small share.

The 5'RACE template-switching step produced TCR cDNA and added a universal primer site and UMIs. TCRdb analysed the 5' RACE reads with MiXCR anew, one entry per CDR3 protein. The repertoire holds some 600,000 distinct CDR3 sequences, with approximately 13% as singletons. Unmatched junction bases numbered 15, after V lost 6 bases and J lost 5 bases. The CDR3 extends over 16 amino acids. Looked up from germline, CDR1 is SGHTA and CDR2 is FQGNSA. This clonotype was observed a handful of times. Its antigen remains unidentified. The chain is built from TRBV7-2 and TRBJ2-5; 7 bases map to TRBD1. The TCR comes from a man aged 25 to 40 who received the YFV17D yellow fever vaccine. Sequenced here: PBMCs, sampled on the day of the yellow fever booster vaccination. This chain's CDR3 is CASRPPPGTARETQYF. CDR3 bases: TGTGCCAGCAGACCGCCCCCGGGGACAGCAAGGGAGACCCAGTACTTC.